These 2 T cell receptor beta chains originate from one sample sequenced in a study of human T cells and chemical hapten exposure. TCRdb reanalysed the RACE reads using MiXCR and keeps one entry per CDR3 protein. The sample records roughly 380,000 distinct CDR3 sequences, 4.8% being singletons. As for time point: patch test 1, 2 weeks after DPC sensitization. Documented treatment: therapeutic diphenylcyclopropenone sensitization with weekly scalp DPC. The sample consisted of whole blood, taken in connection with sensitization to the hapten diphenylcyclopropenone (DPC). Receptors originate from a woman between 50 and 59 years old with alopecia areata. Some clones in this sample may be carry-over from other donors' samples.

This clonotype was counted ten times or more. This chain uses TRBV3-1 with TRBJ2-1; D perhaps matches TRBD2 (7 bases). This CDR3 is 16 amino acids long. Germline CDR1 is LGHDT and CDR2 is YNNKEL (reference sequence). Between the trimmed V and J ends, which lost 4 bases and 2 bases, there was a span of 15 bases. The CDR3: CASSPKGGGPYNEQFF. CDR3 coding DNA: TGTGCCAGCAGCCCTAAAGGGGGGGGTCCCTACAATGAGCAGTTCTTC.

The chain uses TRBV10-2 and TRBJ2-3; 10 bases are a match to TRBD2. This CDR3 spans 16 amino acids. The V and J ends lost 6 bases and 0 bases, in that order; junction bases with no gene match: 6. Germline values: CDR1 WSHSY, CDR2 SAAADI. The CDR3 sequence is CASRPPTSGSTDTQYF. The CDR3 DNA is TGCGCCAGCAGGCCCCCGACTAGCGGGAGCACAGATACGCAGTATTTT.